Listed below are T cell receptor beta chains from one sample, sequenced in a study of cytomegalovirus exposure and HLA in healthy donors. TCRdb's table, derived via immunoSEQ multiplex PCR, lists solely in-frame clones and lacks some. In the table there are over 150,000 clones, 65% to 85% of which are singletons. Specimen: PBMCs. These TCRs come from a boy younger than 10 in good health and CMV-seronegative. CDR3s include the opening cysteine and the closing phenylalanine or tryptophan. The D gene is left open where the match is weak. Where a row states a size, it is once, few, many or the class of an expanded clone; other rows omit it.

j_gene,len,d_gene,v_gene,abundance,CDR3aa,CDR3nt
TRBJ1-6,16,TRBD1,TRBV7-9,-,CASSSRDRGMSSPLHF,TGTGCCAGCAGCAGCCGGGACAGGGGAATGAGTTCACCCCTCCACTTT
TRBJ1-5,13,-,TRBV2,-,CASSEGEGQPQHF,TGTGCCAGCAGTGAAGGGGAGGGTCAGCCCCAGCATTTT
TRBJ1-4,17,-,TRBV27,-,CASSSLASTTGGEKLFF,TGTGCCAGCAGTTCCCTCGCCAGCACTACGGGTGGTGAAAAACTGTTTTTT
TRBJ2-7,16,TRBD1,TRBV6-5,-,CASSYSATGSWYEQYF,TGTGCCAGCAGTTACTCCGCGACAGGGAGTTGGTACGAGCAGTACTTC
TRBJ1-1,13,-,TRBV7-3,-,CASSLFLNTEAFF,TGTGCCAGCAGCTTATTCTTGAACACTGAAGCTTTCTTT
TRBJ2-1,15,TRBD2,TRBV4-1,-,CASSQVHGGGRFPFF,TGCGCCAGCAGCCAAGTCCACGGGGGGGGGCGATTTCCTTTCTTC
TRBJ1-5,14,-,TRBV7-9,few,CASSLPGAYQPQHF,TGTGCCAGCAGCTTACCAGGGGCATATCAGCCCCAGCATTTT
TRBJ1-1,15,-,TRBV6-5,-,CASSYSLRGNTEAFF,TGTGCCAGCAGTTACTCCCTACGGGGGAACACTGAAGCTTTCTTT
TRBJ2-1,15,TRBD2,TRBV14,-,CASSRTSGAYNEQFF,TGTGCCAGCAGTAGGACTAGCGGGGCCTACAATGAGCAGTTCTTC
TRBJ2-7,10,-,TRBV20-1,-,CSAYFYEQYF,TGCAGTGCGTACTTCTACGAGCAGTACTTC
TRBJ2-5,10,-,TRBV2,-,CAQQRATQYF,TGTGCCCAGCAGCGAGCGACCCAGTACTTC
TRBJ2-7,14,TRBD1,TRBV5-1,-,CASSLGAGGYEQYF,TGCGCCAGCAGCTTAGGGGCAGGGGGCTACGAGCAGTACTTC
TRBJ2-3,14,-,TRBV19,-,CASRLQKSTDTQYF,TGTGCCAGTCGACTCCAGAAGAGCACAGATACGCAGTATTTT
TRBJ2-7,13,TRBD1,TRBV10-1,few,CASRRGRGYEQYF,TGCGCCAGCCGCAGGGGGCGAGGGTACGAGCAGTACTTC
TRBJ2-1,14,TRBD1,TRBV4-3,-,CASSQGPGGLEQFF,TGCGCCAGCAGCCAAGGGCCAGGGGGTCTAGAGCAGTTCTTC
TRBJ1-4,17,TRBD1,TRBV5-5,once,CASSLGTGGTTNEKLFF,TGTGCCAGCAGCTTGGGGACAGGCGGTACGACTAATGAAAAACTGTTTTTT
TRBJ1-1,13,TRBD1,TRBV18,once,CASPRQGNTEAFF,TGTGCCAGCCCCCGACAGGGAAACACTGAAGCTTTCTTT
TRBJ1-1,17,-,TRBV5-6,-,CASSLRMGREAGTEAFF,TGTGCCAGCAGCTTGAGGATGGGCAGGGAGGCGGGCACTGAAGCTTTCTTT
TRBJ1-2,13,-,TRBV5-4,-,CASRSSGFYGYTF,TGTGCCAGCAGATCGTCCGGTTTCTATGGCTACACCTTC
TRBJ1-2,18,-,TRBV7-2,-,CASSLAGGRGGANYGYTF,TGTGCCAGCAGCTTAGCTGGAGGGAGGGGCGGAGCTAACTATGGCTACACCTTC
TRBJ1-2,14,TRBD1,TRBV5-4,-,CASSGDRGHNGYTF,TGTGCCAGCAGCGGGGACAGGGGGCACAATGGCTACACCTTC
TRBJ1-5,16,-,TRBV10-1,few,CATLLDGERAHQPQHF,TGCGCCACCCTCCTGGACGGTGAGCGGGCCCATCAGCCCCAGCATTTT
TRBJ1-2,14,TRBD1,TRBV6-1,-,CASSARDRVSGYTF,TGTGCCAGCAGTGCAAGGGACAGGGTCTCAGGCTACACCTTC
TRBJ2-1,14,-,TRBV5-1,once,CASLRDSSYNEQFF,TGCGCCAGCCTAAGAGATAGCTCCTACAATGAGCAGTTCTTC
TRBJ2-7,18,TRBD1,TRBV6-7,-,CASSYGGGRDRVMYEQYF,TGTGCCAGCAGTTACGGGGGGGGTCGGGACAGGGTAATGTACGAGCAGTACTTC
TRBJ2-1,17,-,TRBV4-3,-,CASSQGTASLRGGEQFF,TGCGCCAGCAGCCAAGGCACGGCTAGCCTAAGAGGAGGGGAGCAGTTCTTC
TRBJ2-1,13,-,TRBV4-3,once,CASSQERVGEQFF,TGCGCCAGCAGCCAAGAGAGGGTGGGTGAGCAGTTCTTC
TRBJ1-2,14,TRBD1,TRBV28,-,CASSSGQGAGGYTF,TGTGCCAGCAGTTCGGGACAGGGGGCGGGCGGCTACACCTTC
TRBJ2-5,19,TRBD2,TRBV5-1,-,CASSSSGLAGNLYQETQYF,TGCGCCAGCAGCTCCTCAGGACTAGCGGGGAACCTGTACCAAGAGACCCAGTACTTC
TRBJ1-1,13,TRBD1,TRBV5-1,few,CASRGQISTEAFF,TGCGCCAGTAGGGGACAGATAAGCACTGAAGCTTTCTTT
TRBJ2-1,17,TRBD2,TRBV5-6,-,CASSFLGAGGSKSEQFF,TGTGCCAGCAGCTTCCTAGGAGCGGGGGGGTCGAAGAGTGAGCAGTTCTTC
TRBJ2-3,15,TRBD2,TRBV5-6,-,CASSYPGTSVDTQYF,TGTGCCAGCAGCTACCCCGGGACTAGCGTAGATACGCAGTATTTT
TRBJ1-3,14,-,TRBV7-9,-,CASSSRTSGNTIYF,TGTGCCAGCAGCTCCCGGACATCAGGAAACACCATATATTTT
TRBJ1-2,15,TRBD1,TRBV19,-,CASSPTTDRVGGYTF,TGTGCCAGTAGCCCGACAACCGACAGGGTGGGGGGCTACACCTTC
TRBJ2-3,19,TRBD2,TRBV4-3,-,CASSQDPAGSGGHVDTQYF,TGCGCCAGCAGCCAAGACCCCGCCGGGAGCGGGGGGCATGTAGATACGCAGTATTTT
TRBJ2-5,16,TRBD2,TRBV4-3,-,CASSQDSSGGRQTQYF,TGCGCCAGCAGCCAAGATTCGTCGGGGGGGCGGCAGACCCAGTACTTC
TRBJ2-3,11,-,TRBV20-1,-,CSASSRDTQYF,TGCAGTGCTTCCTCCCGGGATACGCAGTATTTT
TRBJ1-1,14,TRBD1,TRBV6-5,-,CASSWDRGGTEAFF,TGTGCCAGCAGCTGGGACAGGGGAGGCACTGAAGCTTTCTTT
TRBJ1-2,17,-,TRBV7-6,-,CASSLHGTKTPWGRYTF,TGTGCCAGCAGCTTACATGGGACAAAAACCCCATGGGGTCGCTACACCTTC
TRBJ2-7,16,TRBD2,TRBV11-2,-,CASSLRLAGDAYEQYF,TGTGCCAGCAGCTTACGGCTAGCGGGGGATGCCTACGAGCAGTACTTC
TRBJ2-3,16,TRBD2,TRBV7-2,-,CASSPIAGGYTDTQYF,TGTGCCAGCAGCCCTATAGCGGGGGGGTACACAGATACGCAGTATTTT
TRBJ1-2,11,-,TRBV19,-,CASSIASGYTF,TGTGCCAGTAGTATAGCCAGTGGCTACACCTTC
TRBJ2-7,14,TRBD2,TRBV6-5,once,CASSRRGEYYEQYF,TGTGCCAGCAGCCGGCGGGGGGAATATTACGAGCAGTACTTC
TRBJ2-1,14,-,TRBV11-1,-,CASSLGLAENEQFF,TGTGCCAGCAGCTTAGGACTGGCGGAAAATGAGCAGTTCTTC
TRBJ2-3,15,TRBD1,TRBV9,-,CASSSRQGSTDTQYF,TGTGCCAGCAGCTCCAGACAGGGAAGCACAGATACGCAGTATTTT
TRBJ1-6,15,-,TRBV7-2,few,CASSPWTAINSPLHF,TGTGCCAGCAGCCCCTGGACAGCTATTAATTCACCCCTCCACTTT
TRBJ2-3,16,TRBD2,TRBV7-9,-,CASTPSGVAGDNTQYF,TGTGCCAGCACCCCCAGTGGGGTAGCGGGGGATAATACGCAGTATTTT
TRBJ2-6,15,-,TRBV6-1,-,CASLLFGAGANVLTF,TGTGCCAGCCTCCTGTTCGGAGCCGGGGCCAACGTCCTGACTTTC
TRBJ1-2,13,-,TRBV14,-,CASSPVSNYGYTF,TGTGCCAGCAGCCCAGTTTCTAACTATGGCTACACCTTC
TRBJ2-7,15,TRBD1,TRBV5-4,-,CASPPSGTGAGEQYF,TGTGCCAGCCCGCCTTCCGGGACAGGTGCTGGTGAGCAGTACTTC
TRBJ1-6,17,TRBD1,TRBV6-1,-,CASSEALAGQVNSPLHF,TGTGCCAGCAGTGAAGCGCTTGCGGGACAGGTGAATTCACCCCTCCACTTT